Shown below are 17 T cell receptor beta chains from a single sample sequenced in a study of T cells in Graves' hyperthyroidism and ophthalmopathy. The investigators amplified TCR beta CDR3 regions from RNA transcripts. Researchers ran a first-round RT-PCR on the TCR CDR3 using the HTBI primer set. TCRdb independently ran MiXCR on the multiplex PCR reads; one entry per CDR3 protein. The table has 500,000 to 600,000 distinct CDR3 sequences, under 60% seen once. Specimen: peripheral blood or thyroid tissue (not recorded which). These receptors originate from an adult woman with Graves' disease, either hyperthyroidism or ophthalmopathy (not recorded which).

The chain combines TRBV9 with TRBJ1-6; D not certain. Trimming stripped 0 bases from V and 3 bases from J, with 13 bases between. Germline lookup yields CDR1 SGDLS and CDR2 YYNGEE. This CDR3 is built from 17 residues. CDR3 sequence (DNA): TGTGCCAGCAGCGTAGATGAGGACGGAAACTATAATTCACCCCTCCACTTT. This gives the protein CASSVDEDGNYNSPLHF.

This clonotype was counted a few times. A single base separates this from a much larger clone, so it may be a read error. The chain employs TRBV20-1 and TRBJ2-2; 9 nucleotides match TRBD2. CDR1 and CDR2 (germline): DFQATT, SNEGSKA (reference sequence). The CDR3 length is 14 residues. The CDR3 protein is CSAAGGRATGELVF. The DNA of the CDR3 is TGCAGTGCGGCGGGAGGGAGGGCCACCGGGGAGCTGGTTTTT.

This clonotype was observed at least ten times. The rearrangement uses TRBV9 and TRBJ1-1; D gene unclear. Germline V gene lookup returns CDR1 SGDLS and CDR2 YYNGEE. CDR3 length: 15 residues. Trimming pared 4 bases from V and 0 bases from J, leaving 13 bases between. CDR3 residues: CASSRPEQMNTEAFF. CDR3 bases: TGTGCCAGCAGCCGACCCGAGCAAATGAACACTGAAGCTTTCTTT.

This clonotype came up many times. A junction boundary mismatches the germline segment, possibly from a read error. The J gene is TRBJ2-5, the V gene TRBV7-2; 10 bases align to TRBD2. This CDR3 is 15 amino acids long. Germline loops: CDR1 SGHTA, CDR2 FQGNSA. The CDR3, as DNA: TGTGCCAGCAGCATAGCGGGAGGCTGGGGAGAGACCCAGTACTTC. Translated, it gives CASSIAGGWGETQYF.

This clonotype showed up just a few times. This chain connects TRBV24-1 to TRBJ2-7; D unclear. The germline CDR1 and CDR2 sequences are KGHDR and SFDVKD. This CDR3 is 12 amino acids long. The V end was cut by 5 bases, the J end by 6 bases, with 10 bases between. Written as DNA, the CDR3 is TGTGCCACCAGTGGAGGTCAGCTCGAGCAGTACTTC. It is translated as CATSGGQLEQYF.

This clonotype was counted many times. The chain combines TRBV29-1 with TRBJ1-4; 9 bases are a match to TRBD1. Germline loops: CDR1 SQVTM, CDR2 ANQGSEA. The CDR3 has 14 amino acids. The trim removed 6 bases at V and 7 bases at J, leaving 9 bases unmatched. Here the CDR3 DNA reads TGCAGCGTAGCCACCGGGACAGGGTTTGAAAAACTGTTTTTT. Its protein is CSVATGTGFEKLFF.

V and J are TRBV28 and TRBJ2-2; D gene unclear. The CDR3 loop spans 15 amino acids. V dropped 3 bases and J dropped 4 bases, with 12 bases sitting between them. Germline V gene lookup returns CDR1 MDHEN and CDR2 SYDVKM. The CDR3 loop reads CASSLSVRITGELFF. As DNA, the CDR3 is TGTGCCAGCAGTTTGTCGGTGCGGATCACCGGGGAGCTGTTTTTT.

This clonotype was counted at least ten times. The CDR3 sequence is CASSPGTGLGSSGANVLTF. Written as DNA, the CDR3 is TGCGCCAGCAGCCCCGGGACAGGGCTAGGTTCCTCTGGGGCCAACGTCCTGACTTTC. The chain uses TRBV5-1 and TRBJ2-6; TRBD1 aligns across 9 bases. The CDR3 totals 19 residues. In germline, CDR1 is SGHRS, CDR2 YFSETQ. V lost 4 bases to trimming and J lost 0 bases; unmatched junction nucleotides: 11.

This clonotype came up many times. This rearrangement joins TRBV5-1 to TRBJ2-5; no definite D call. Per the germline V gene, CDR1 is SGHRS and CDR2 is YFSETQ. The ends were cut back, 2 bases at V and 5 bases at J, with 7 bases in the middle. The CDR3 is 12 amino acids. This CDR3 is CASSFKEETQYF. CDR3 DNA sequence: TGCGCCAGCAGCTTTAAGGAGGAGACCCAGTACTTC.

The J gene is TRBJ2-7, the V gene TRBV3-1; tentative D call: TRBD2 (5 bases). CDR1 and CDR2 from the germline V gene are LGHDT and YNNKEL (reference sequence). Trimming cost V 0 bases and J 3 bases, with 12 bases left between them. This CDR3 comprises 15 residues. CDR3 sequence reads: CASSQDGSGIYEQYF. CDR3 DNA: TGTGCCAGCAGCCAAGATGGGTCCGGGATCTACGAGCAGTACTTC.

The chain combines TRBV28 with TRBJ2-7; tentatively, D is TRBD1 (6 bases). Germline-derived CDR1 and CDR2 are MDHEN and SYDVKM. The CDR3 loop spans 15 amino acids. Trimming cost V 5 bases and J 0 bases, with 14 bases left between them. CDR3 bases: TGTGCCAGCAGTCACGGACAGATCAGCTCCTACGAGCAGTACTTC. Its protein product is CASSHGQISSYEQYF.

The chain has TRBV11-2 and TRBJ1-5; D possibly corresponds to TRBD1 (6 bases). This CDR3 spans 15 amino acids. V lost 2 bases to trimming and J lost 9 bases, with 17 bases between them. The germline V gene encodes CDR1 SGHAT and CDR2 FQNNGV. CDR3 amino acids: CASSLSGDGDWPQHF. The CDR3 DNA reads TGTGCCAGCAGCTTATCAGGGGACGGGGATTGGCCCCAGCATTTT.

At least ten counts were recorded for this clonotype. The chain uses TRBV7-8 and TRBJ2-7; 14 nucleotides align to TRBD2. After removal of 4 bases from V and 3 bases from J, the junction contained 8 bases not matched to a gene. The CDR3 contains 17 residues. Germline-derived CDR1 and CDR2 are SGHVS and FQNEAQ. This CDR3 is CASSSYGTSGSVYEQYF. For the CDR3, the DNA is TGTGCCAGCAGCTCTTACGGGACTAGCGGGAGTGTCTACGAGCAGTACTTC. Combining the CDR3 with reference TRBV7-8 and TRBJ2-7 gives the whole variable domain GAGVSQSPRYKVAKRGQDVALRCDPISGHVSLFWYQQALGQGPEFLTYFQNEAQLDKSGLPSDRFFAERPEGSVSTLKIQRTQQEDSAVYLCASSSYGTSGSVYEQYFGPGTRLTVT.

This clonotype came up a few times. This is likely a read error, given that the CDR3 carries no conserved phenylalanine or tryptophan at its end. V gene TRBV4-1 combines with J gene TRBJ2-7; 7 nucleotides agree with TRBD1. This CDR3 is 13 amino acids long. The germline V gene encodes CDR1 MGHRA and CDR2 YSYEKL. In DNA form, the CDR3 reads TGCGCCACCAGCCAAGGGACAGTCTACGAGCAGTACCTC. Translation gives CATSQGTVYEQYL.

This clonotype was detected ten times or more. The chain combines TRBV7-2 with TRBJ2-5; D unclear. Trimming removed 3 bases from V and 1 base from J, with 3 bases in between. The germline gives CDR1 SGHTA, CDR2 FQGNSA. This CDR3 contains 12 residues. CDR3 DNA: TGTGCCAGCAGCTTTCCCCAAGAGACCCAGTACTTC. It encodes CASSFPQETQYF.

This clonotype was counted ten times or more. The chain carries TRBV9 and TRBJ1-1; the D gene is possibly TRBD1 (6 bases). Germline CDR1 and CDR2: SGDLS and YYNGEE. With 0 bases removed from V and 3 bases from J, the gap between germline ends came to 12 bases. The CDR3 has 15 amino acids. CDR3 region: CASSVAGGGHTEAFF. The CDR3 region has the DNA TGTGCCAGCAGCGTAGCGGGAGGGGGGCACACTGAAGCTTTCTTT.

V and J are TRBV11-2 and TRBJ1-1; 7 nucleotides agree with TRBD1. CDR1 SGHAT and CDR2 FQNNGV come from the germline V gene. The ends lost 2 bases at V and 1 base at J; junction bases unmatched: 13. This CDR3 region has 18 residues. DNA of the CDR3: TGTGCCAGCAGCTTATTAGGGGGCGCAGGGCTTGAGAACACTGAAGCTTTCTTT. Amino acids: CASSLLGGAGLENTEAFF.